This T cell receptor (beta chain) was recorded in a study of shared clonotypes between healthy human individuals. CDR3 length: 13 residues. V shed 6 bases and J shed 6 bases, with 15 bases lying between them. Germline CDR1 is MNHNY and CDR2 is SVGAGI (reference sequence). TCRdb's copy holds only in-frame clones and misses some; the assay was immunoSEQ multiplex PCR. The sample carries about 1.1 million clones, around 77% recorded once. Sequencing used memory CD4+ T cells from PBMCs. Documented subset: CD45RA-negative fraction. The V and J genes are TRBV6-6 and TRBJ2-7; D could derive from TRBD1 or TRBD2 (5 bases each). The sequence was obtained from a man aged 18 to 29 in good health. Some clones in this sample may be carry-over from other donors' samples. This chain's CDR3 is CASSPEGLTEQYF. CDR3 in DNA: TGTGCCAGCAGCCCTGAGGGGCTCACCGAGCAGTACTTC.